This TCR beta chain was obtained from a study of cytomegalovirus exposure and HLA in healthy donors. Germline V gene sequence: CDR1 MDHEN, CDR2 SYDVKM. V was trimmed by 7 bases and J by 5 bases, leaving 21 bases between them. This CDR3 comprises 16 residues. The primer mix had 60 Vbeta and 13 Jbeta primers. Measured with immunoSEQ multiplex PCR; TCRdb has only the in-frame clones, and not every one. Altogether some 270,000 clones are present, around 90% being singletons, with the ten largest covering about 1.7%. V usage is TRBV28 and J usage is TRBJ1-5; possibly TRBD1 for D (6 bases). The sample was PBMCs. The receptor was derived from a girl aged 2 to 9 in good health and CMV-seronegative. The CDR3 spells CASKGGRSGGDQPQHF. DNA for the CDR3: TGTGCCAGCAAGGGGGGACGTTCGGGAGGGGATCAGCCCCAGCATTTT.